The rows below give T cell receptor beta chains drawn from one sample of a study of blood T cell repertoires in COVID-19. Here immunoSEQ multiplex PCR was the method, and the copy in TCRdb shows in-frame clones only, minus some. The data show about 240,000 clones, about 86% seen once. Input material: peripheral blood. Receptor source: a woman between 45 and 60 years old with COVID-19, enrolled during active disease. CDR3s include the opening cysteine and the closing phenylalanine or tryptophan. D genes are given only for firm matches. Some rows have no size entry. The others give once, few or many, or a class for an expanded clone.

clone_size,j_call,d_call,v_call,cdr3_aa,cdr3_nt
-,TRBJ1-6,TRBD1,TRBV2,CASSEDRAGPPLHF,TGTGCCAGCAGTGAGGACAGGGCGGGACCACCCCTCCACTTT
-,TRBJ1-4,TRBD1,TRBV15,CATSRPGTGGEKLFF,TGTGCCACCAGCAGGCCAGGGACAGGAGGTGAAAAACTGTTTTTT
-,TRBJ1-2,-,TRBV24-1,CATSAGSYGYTF,TGTGCCACCAGTGCAGGGTCCTATGGCTACACCTTC
-,TRBJ2-7,TRBD2,TRBV7-2,CASSKASGGSYEQYF,TGTGCCAGCAGCAAGGCTAGCGGGGGCTCCTACGAGCAGTACTTC
-,TRBJ2-1,-,TRBV4-3,CASSQGHGGEQFF,TGCGCCAGCAGCCAAGGTCACGGGGGTGAGCAGTTCTTC
-,TRBJ2-4,TRBD2,TRBV12-5,CASGSQQVGGANIQYF,TGTGCTAGTGGTTCGCAACAGGTCGGGGGGGCAAACATTCAGTACTTC
-,TRBJ1-3,-,TRBV10-2,CASSGPGGSGNTIYF,TGCGCCAGCAGTGGGCCCGGAGGCTCTGGAAACACCATATATTTT
once,TRBJ1-5,TRBD1,TRBV2,CASSVAEGAGQPQHF,TGTGCCAGCAGTGTCGCCGAGGGGGCTGGGCAGCCCCAGCATTTT
-,TRBJ1-5,-,TRBV3-1/TRBV3-2,CASSQGTDNQPQHF,TGTGCCAGCAGCCAAGGGACAGATAATCAGCCCCAGCATTTT
-,TRBJ1-2,-,TRBV2,CASSFDRSYGYTF,TGTGCCAGCAGTTTTGACAGGTCCTATGGCTACACCTTC
few,TRBJ2-7,TRBD2,TRBV11-2,CASSPTSGGEQYF,TGTGCCAGCAGCCCGACTAGCGGGGGAGAGCAGTACTTC
-,TRBJ2-3,-,TRBV14,CASSQAVDTQYF,TGTGCCAGCAGCCAAGCCGTAGATACGCAGTATTTT
-,TRBJ1-4,TRBD1,TRBV11-2,CASSSLRRTGGESEKLFF,TGTGCCAGCAGCTCTTTACGAAGAACAGGGGGCGAGAGTGAAAAACTGTTTTTT
-,TRBJ1-2,-,TRBV6-1,CASSDDRWGDGYTF,TGTGCCAGCAGTGACGACAGGTGGGGAGATGGCTACACCTTC
-,TRBJ1-4,TRBD1,TRBV5-1,CASSLEGQGAKLFF,TGCGCCAGCAGCTTGGAGGGACAGGGGGCAAAACTGTTTTTT
-,TRBJ2-2,TRBD2,TRBV5-4,CASSLATGGAAGELFF,TGTGCCAGCAGCTTGGCCACCGGGGGGGCCGCCGGGGAGCTGTTTTTT
-,TRBJ2-3,TRBD2,TRBV9,CASSVALGGGTTVTDTQYF,TGTGCCAGCAGCGTAGCCTTAGGCGGGGGGACCACTGTCACAGATACGCAGTATTTT
-,TRBJ2-2,-,TRBV21-1,CASLRGTLFF,TGTGCCAGCCTTCGGGGGACGCTGTTTTTT
once,TRBJ2-5,-,TRBV5-1,CASSLGQSQETQYF,TGCGCCAGCAGCTTGGGACAGTCCCAAGAGACCCAGTACTTC
-,TRBJ1-1,-,TRBV29-1,CSVQQMNTEAFF,TGCAGCGTACAACAGATGAACACTGAAGCTTTCTTT
-,TRBJ2-2,TRBD1,TRBV19,CASTGTGYNGPGELFF,TGTGCCAGTACCGGGACAGGGTATAATGGTCCCGGGGAGCTGTTTTTT
-,TRBJ1-6,TRBD1,TRBV5-1,CASSWRQGGNSPLHF,TGCGCCAGCAGCTGGCGACAGGGAGGTAATTCACCCCTCCACTTT
-,TRBJ1-5,-,TRBV2,CASSEGSHGQPQHF,TGTGCCAGCAGTGAGGGCAGCCATGGACAGCCCCAGCATTTT
-,TRBJ2-1,-,TRBV7-2,CASSPSGSSYNEQFF,TGTGCCAGCAGCCCCAGCGGGTCCAGTTACAATGAGCAGTTCTTC
-,TRBJ1-2,TRBD1,TRBV5-6,CASSLAPGQVPYGYTF,TGTGCCAGCAGCTTGGCTCCGGGACAGGTACCCTATGGCTACACCTTC
-,TRBJ2-1,TRBD2,TRBV5-1,CASRSGGLYNEQFF,TGCGCCAGCCGTAGCGGGGGGCTTTACAATGAGCAGTTCTTC
few,TRBJ1-2,-,TRBV6-1,CASSERGQLRGYTF,TGTGCCAGCAGTGAAAGAGGACAGCTGAGGGGCTACACCTTC
-,TRBJ1-1,TRBD1,TRBV7-9,CASSLSTGASEAFF,TGTGCCAGCAGCTTATCTACAGGGGCATCTGAAGCTTTCTTT
once,TRBJ2-1,TRBD2,TRBV20-1,CSASFLGTIYEQFF,TGCAGTGCTAGTTTTCTCGGGACTATCTATGAGCAGTTCTTC
-,TRBJ2-4,TRBD2,TRBV28,CASSLYGTSGNIQYF,TGTGCCAGCAGTTTATACGGGACTAGTGGTAACATTCAGTACTTC
once,TRBJ2-3,-,TRBV24-1,CATSVQGSDTQYF,TGTGCCACCAGTGTACAGGGCTCGGATACGCAGTATTTT
once,TRBJ2-2,-,TRBV5-4,CASSITAGELFF,TGTGCCAGCAGCATCACTGCCGGGGAGCTGTTTTTT
-,TRBJ1-3,TRBD1,TRBV27,CASSLRGTGLSGNTIYF,TGTGCCAGCAGTTTAAGGGGGACAGGGCTCTCTGGAAACACCATATATTTT
-,TRBJ2-2,-,TRBV25-1,CAAGTVNTGELFF,TGTGCTGCAGGAACAGTTAACACCGGGGAGCTGTTTTTT
-,TRBJ1-6,-,TRBV3-1/TRBV3-2,CASSQGTVLYNSPLHF,TGTGCCAGCAGCCAAGGGACAGTTCTCTATAATTCACCCCTCCACTTT
-,TRBJ1-4,-,TRBV10-3,CAISAGGRANEKLFF,TGTGCCATCAGTGCGGGGGGTCGGGCTAATGAAAAACTGTTTTTT
few,TRBJ1-3,-,TRBV19,CASSPVRNTIYF,TGTGCCAGTAGTCCAGTAAGAAACACCATATATTTT
-,TRBJ2-3,-,TRBV28,CASERSTDTQYF,TGTGCCAGCGAGCGGAGCACAGATACGCAGTATTTT
-,TRBJ2-1,-,TRBV7-2,CASSARQGNEQFF,TGTGCCAGCAGCGCGCGACAAGGCAATGAGCAGTTCTTC
-,TRBJ1-5,TRBD1,TRBV19,CASRAGQAQGALDQPQHF,TGTGCCAGTAGGGCGGGCCAAGCTCAGGGGGCCCTCGATCAGCCCCAGCATTTT
-,TRBJ2-6,-,TRBV2,CASMEVYGANVLTF,TGTGCCAGCATGGAGGTTTACGGGGCCAACGTCCTGACTTTC
-,TRBJ1-6,-,TRBV6-6,CASSEGGAFAGSPLHF,TGTGCCAGCAGCGAGGGGGGGGCGTTCGCGGGATCACCCCTCCACTTT
-,TRBJ1-2,-,TRBV27,CASSFWQGGGYTF,TGTGCCAGCAGTTTTTGGCAGGGAGGCGGCTACACCTTC
once,TRBJ1-2,-,TRBV21-1,CASNIKAGRSTNYGYTF,TGTGCCAGCAACATCAAGGCGGGACGGTCAACTAACTATGGCTACACCTTC
-,TRBJ1-2,-,TRBV2,CASSEADGGVYGYTF,TGTGCCAGCAGTGAAGCCGATGGGGGGGTCTATGGCTACACCTTC
-,TRBJ2-5,TRBD2,TRBV5-1,CASSLRTSQETQYF,TGCGCCAGCAGCCTCAGGACTAGTCAAGAGACCCAGTACTTC
-,TRBJ1-5,TRBD1,TRBV7-6,CASSPHWDRYSNQPQHF,TGTGCCAGCAGCCCACATTGGGACAGATATAGCAATCAGCCCCAGCATTTT
-,TRBJ1-4,-,TRBV5-4,CASSYDLRANEKLFF,TGTGCCAGCAGCTACGACCTGAGGGCTAATGAAAAACTGTTTTTT
-,TRBJ1-3,-,TRBV5-6,CASSFSGTGNTIYF,TGTGCCAGCAGCTTTTCAGGCACTGGAAACACCATATATTTT